This T cell receptor beta chain was sequenced for a study of siplizumab effects on memory and regulatory T cells. Comment on this clone: Its antigen is not known.

Overall study results and limits: Unstimulated subsets accounted for the mapping of only a minor share of the clones that were alloreactive. The alloresponse seemed to draw substantially on naive T cells, which appeared more diverse than memory cells. Researchers could not give a naive or memory phenotype to roughly 75-96% of proliferating CD4+ or CD8+ clones.

V was trimmed by 5 bases and J by 2 bases, leaving 10 bases between them. Per the germline V gene, CDR1 is MNHNS and CDR2 is SASEGT. There are 13 residues in the CDR3. Profiled with immunoSEQ multiplex PCR; TCRdb holds only in-frame clones, not every one. In the table there are about 100,000 clones, about 95% of which are singletons. Sequencing input: non-Treg CD4+ T cells sorted from blood. This clonotype was obtained from a human donor in good health. The chain employs TRBV6-1 and TRBJ2-7; TRBD2 is a possible D gene (5 bases). CDR3 nucleotides: TGTGCCAGCAGTATTAGCGCGGCCTACGAGCAGTACTTC. This sequence encodes CASSISAAYEQYF.